This is a list of T cell receptor beta chains from one sample in a study of cytomegalovirus exposure and HLA in healthy donors. TCRdb's copy holds only in-frame clones and misses some; the assay was immunoSEQ multiplex PCR. The table shows approximately 160,000 clones, with 70% to 85% occurring only once. The specimen sequenced was PBMCs. These receptor sequences come from a woman aged 30 to 39 in good health and CMV-seronegative. Each CDR3 is given with its conserved first and last residue. A D gene is named only where the DNA matches it firmly. Where a row states a size, it is once, few, many or the class of an expanded clone; other rows omit it.

D gene: TRBD2
V gene: TRBV4-2
clone size: NA
J gene: TRBJ2-7
CDR3 protein: CASSQFGLAGGPYEQYF
CDR3 DNA: TGTGCCAGCAGCCAATTTGGACTAGCGGGAGGGCCCTACGAGCAGTACTTC

D gene: NA
V gene: TRBV4-1
clone size: NA
J gene: TRBJ1-5
CDR3 protein: CASSQEAVNQPQHF
CDR3 DNA: TGCGCCAGCAGCCAAGAGGCTGTTAATCAGCCCCAGCATTTT

D gene: TRBD1
V gene: TRBV30
clone size: NA
J gene: TRBJ1-1
CDR3 protein: CAWTKTGRMNTEAFF
CDR3 DNA: TGTGCCTGGACTAAGACAGGGCGGATGAACACTGAAGCTTTCTTT

D gene: TRBD1
V gene: TRBV7-9
clone size: NA
J gene: TRBJ2-7
CDR3 protein: CASSRRDRAGEQYF
CDR3 DNA: TGTGCCAGCAGCAGAAGGGACAGGGCGGGGGAGCAGTACTTC

D gene: NA
V gene: TRBV5-1
clone size: NA
J gene: TRBJ2-3
CDR3 protein: CASSLVAPFSGTDTQYF
CDR3 DNA: TGCGCCAGCAGCTTGGTTGCCCCGTTCTCGGGCACAGATACGCAGTATTTT

D gene: NA
V gene: TRBV6-1
clone size: few
J gene: TRBJ1-2
CDR3 protein: CASSGAGFLGYTF
CDR3 DNA: TGTGCCAGCAGTGGGGCGGGCTTCCTGGGCTACACCTTC

D gene: NA
V gene: TRBV4-3
clone size: NA
J gene: TRBJ2-1
CDR3 protein: CASSQELAESSYNEQFF
CDR3 DNA: TGCGCCAGCAGCCAAGAGTTAGCGGAGAGCTCCTACAATGAGCAGTTCTTC

D gene: NA
V gene: TRBV9
clone size: NA
J gene: TRBJ1-3
CDR3 protein: CASSASGTRYSGNTIYF
CDR3 DNA: TGTGCCAGCAGCGCCTCCGGGACTCGTTACTCTGGAAACACCATATATTTT

D gene: TRBD2
V gene: TRBV10-2
clone size: NA
J gene: TRBJ2-5
CDR3 protein: CASNGAGQETQYF
CDR3 DNA: TGCGCCAGCAATGGAGCGGGGCAAGAGACCCAGTACTTC

D gene: TRBD2
V gene: TRBV28
clone size: NA
J gene: TRBJ2-1
CDR3 protein: CASSFYSPSGRHSYNEQFF
CDR3 DNA: TGTGCCAGCAGTTTTTATTCGCCTAGCGGGAGGCATTCGTACAATGAGCAGTTCTTC

D gene: TRBD2
V gene: TRBV15
clone size: NA
J gene: TRBJ2-1
CDR3 protein: CATSRDSSGGLYEQFF
CDR3 DNA: TGTGCCACCAGCAGAGATAGCAGCGGGGGCCTGTATGAGCAGTTCTTC

D gene: TRBD2
V gene: TRBV7-2
clone size: NA
J gene: TRBJ2-7
CDR3 protein: CASSLVGLAGATGYEQYF
CDR3 DNA: TGTGCCAGCAGCTTAGTGGGACTAGCGGGAGCCACCGGGTACGAGCAGTACTTC

D gene: TRBD1
V gene: TRBV5-1
clone size: NA
J gene: TRBJ1-5
CDR3 protein: CASSTGDSGNQPQHF
CDR3 DNA: TGCGCCAGCAGCACGGGGGACAGCGGCAATCAGCCCCAGCATTTT

D gene: TRBD1
V gene: TRBV7-8
clone size: NA
J gene: TRBJ2-7
CDR3 protein: CASSITGTGTYEQYF
CDR3 DNA: TGTGCCAGCAGCATAACCGGGACAGGGACCTACGAGCAGTACTTC

D gene: TRBD1
V gene: TRBV19
clone size: once
J gene: TRBJ2-7
CDR3 protein: CASSGGTGVLYEQYF
CDR3 DNA: TGTGCCAGTAGTGGGGGGACAGGGGTCCTTTACGAGCAGTACTTC

D gene: TRBD1
V gene: TRBV6-6
clone size: NA
J gene: TRBJ2-5
CDR3 protein: CASSYLGPGGSQYF
CDR3 DNA: TGTGCCAGCAGTTACTTGGGACCAGGGGGCAGCCAGTACTTC

D gene: TRBD1
V gene: TRBV29-1
clone size: NA
J gene: TRBJ2-3
CDR3 protein: CSVILDRGVRGTQYF
CDR3 DNA: TGCAGCGTTATTCTCGACAGGGGAGTGAGAGGTACGCAGTATTTT

D gene: TRBD1
V gene: TRBV30
clone size: once
J gene: TRBJ2-2
CDR3 protein: CAWDVQGRETGELFF
CDR3 DNA: TGTGCCTGGGACGTACAGGGGCGCGAAACCGGGGAGCTGTTTTTT

D gene: TRBD1
V gene: TRBV7-9
clone size: NA
J gene: TRBJ1-3
CDR3 protein: CASSIYRGTLGNTIYF
CDR3 DNA: TGTGCCAGCAGCATATACAGGGGAACCCTTGGAAACACCATATATTTT

D gene: TRBD2
V gene: TRBV7-2
clone size: NA
J gene: TRBJ2-7
CDR3 protein: CASSPLAGGPSYEQYF
CDR3 DNA: TGTGCCAGCAGCCCTTTAGCGGGAGGGCCCTCCTACGAGCAGTACTTC

D gene: NA
V gene: TRBV30
clone size: few
J gene: TRBJ2-7
CDR3 protein: CAWSGDSYEQYF
CDR3 DNA: TGTGCCTGGAGCGGCGACAGTTACGAGCAGTACTTC

D gene: NA
V gene: TRBV7-7
clone size: NA
J gene: TRBJ2-5
CDR3 protein: CASSLVRQETQYF
CDR3 DNA: TGTGCTAGCAGCTTGGTCAGACAAGAGACCCAGTACTTC